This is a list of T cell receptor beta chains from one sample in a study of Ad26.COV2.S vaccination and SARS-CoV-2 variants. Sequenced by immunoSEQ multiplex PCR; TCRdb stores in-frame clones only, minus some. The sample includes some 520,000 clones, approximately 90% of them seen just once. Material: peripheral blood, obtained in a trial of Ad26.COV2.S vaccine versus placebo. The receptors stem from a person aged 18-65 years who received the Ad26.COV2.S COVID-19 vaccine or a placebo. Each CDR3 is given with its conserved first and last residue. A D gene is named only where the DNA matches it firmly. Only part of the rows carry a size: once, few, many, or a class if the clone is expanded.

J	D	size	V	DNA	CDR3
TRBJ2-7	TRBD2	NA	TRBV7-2	TGTGCCAGCAGCTTAGTGGCTAGCGGGAGGCGGCAGTTCCACGAGCAGTACTTC	CASSLVASGRRQFHEQYF
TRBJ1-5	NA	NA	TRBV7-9	TGTGCCAGCAGCTTCGACCGCGATCAGCCCCAGCATTTT	CASSFDRDQPQHF
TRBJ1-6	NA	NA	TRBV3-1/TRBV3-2	TGTGCCAGCAGCCACCTCGGAACCGATTCACCCCTCCACTTT	CASSHLGTDSPLHF
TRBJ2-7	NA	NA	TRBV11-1	TGTGCCAGCAGTCCCGGGGCCTTCAAAACCTACGAGCAGTACTTC	CASSPGAFKTYEQYF
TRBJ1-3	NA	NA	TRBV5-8	TGTGCCAGCAGCTTGGGAGAATTCCTCTCTGGAAACACCATATATTTT	CASSLGEFLSGNTIYF
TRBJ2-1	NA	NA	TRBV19	TGTGCCAGTAGTACCCAGGGTCCCGGTGAGCAGTTCTTC	CASSTQGPGEQFF
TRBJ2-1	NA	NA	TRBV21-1	TGTGCCAGCAGCATTAAAGGCCCGCCCTCGGGGGCCATGACGGAGGGGGGTTACAATGAGCAGTTCTTC	CASSIKGPPSGAMTEGGYNEQFF
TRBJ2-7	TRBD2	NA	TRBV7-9	TGTGCCAGCAGCTTAGTAGTAGGTAGCGGGTTAGCCTACGAGCAGTACTTC	CASSLVVGSGLAYEQYF
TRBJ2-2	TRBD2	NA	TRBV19	TGTGCCAGTAGTCGATCCGGGACTAGCGGGTCCCCGAACACCGGGGAGCTGTTTTTT	CASSRSGTSGSPNTGELFF
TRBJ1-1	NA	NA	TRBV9	TGTGCCAGCAGCGTAGTTGGCGCGAACACTGAAGCTTTCTTT	CASSVVGANTEAFF
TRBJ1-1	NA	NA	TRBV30	TGTGCCTGGACCTCGGGGCTGTACACTGAAGCTTTCTTT	CAWTSGLYTEAFF
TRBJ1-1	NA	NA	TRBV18	TGTGCCAGCGCGGGACGGCTGAACACTGAAGCTTTCTTT	CASAGRLNTEAFF
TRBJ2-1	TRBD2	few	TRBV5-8	TGTGCCAGCAGCTTGTTCGGCGGGAGTAGAAGGAATGAGCAGTTCTTC	CASSLFGGSRRNEQFF
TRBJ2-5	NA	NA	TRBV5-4	TGTGCCAGCAGCTCGGGGGTCCTTCAAGAGACCCAGTACTTC	CASSSGVLQETQYF
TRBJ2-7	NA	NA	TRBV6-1	TGTGCCAGCAGTGAAAACAGAGACGAGCAGTACTTC	CASSENRDEQYF
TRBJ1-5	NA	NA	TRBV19	TGTGCCAGTAGCCCAGGGAAGAGCAATCAGCCCCAGCATTTT	CASSPGKSNQPQHF
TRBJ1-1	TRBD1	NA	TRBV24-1	TGTGCCACCAGTGATGAAGCCGGGACAGGGGTGTTGGCTTTCTTT	CATSDEAGTGVLAFF
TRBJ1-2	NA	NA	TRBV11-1	TGTGCCAGCAGCTCCCTTTGGGGCAGCCGAGACTATGGCTACACCTTC	CASSSLWGSRDYGYTF
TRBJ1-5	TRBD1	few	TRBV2	TGTGCCAGCAGCCAGGGGGCGGCTAGCAATCAGCCCCAGCATTTT	CASSQGAASNQPQHF
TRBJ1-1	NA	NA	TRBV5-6	TGTGCCAGCAGCTCTGGCCGAGGGGCAACGGCTTTCTTT	CASSSGRGATAFF
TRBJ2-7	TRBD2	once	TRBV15	TGTGCCACCAGCAGAGATCCCCTGCTAGCGGGAATCCACGAGCAGTACTTC	CATSRDPLLAGIHEQYF
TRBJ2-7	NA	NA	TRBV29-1	TGCAGCGTTGCCAACGGGGTGGGGTCCTACGAGCAGTACTTC	CSVANGVGSYEQYF
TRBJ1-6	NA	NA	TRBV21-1	TGTGCCAGCAGCTTAAGGACAGGGCCAAATTCACCCCTCCACTTT	CASSLRTGPNSPLHF
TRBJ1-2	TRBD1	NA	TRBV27	TGTGCCAGTTCCCAGGGGGGCGGCTATGGCTACACCTTC	CASSQGGGYGYTF
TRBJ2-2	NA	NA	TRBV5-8	TGTGCCAGCAGCGCGGACAAGAACACCGGGGAGCTGTTTTTT	CASSADKNTGELFF
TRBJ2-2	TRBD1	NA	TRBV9	TGTGCCAGCAGCCTACGGACAGGGGGGACCGGGGAGCTGTTTTTT	CASSLRTGGTGELFF
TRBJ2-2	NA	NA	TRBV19	TGTGCCAGTAGTATATGGGGACCTCCCTTTCAGGAGGAGCTGTTTTTT	CASSIWGPPFQEELFF
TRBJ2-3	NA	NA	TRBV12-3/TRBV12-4	TGTGCCACCGCGTATGGTAGCACAGATACGCAGTATTTT	CATAYGSTDTQYF
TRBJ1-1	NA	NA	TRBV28	TGTGCCAGCAGAACAAACACTGAAGCTTTCTTT	CASRTNTEAFF
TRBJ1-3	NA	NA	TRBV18	TGTGCCAGCTCACCAGACGGCTCTGGAAACACCATATATTTT	CASSPDGSGNTIYF
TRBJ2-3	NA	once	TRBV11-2	TGTGCCAGCAGCTTAGATAGCGCCCGCACAGATACGCAGTATTTT	CASSLDSARTDTQYF
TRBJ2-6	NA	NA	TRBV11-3	TGTGCCAGCAGCTCCCCCGGACAGTCTGGGGCCAACGTCCTGACTTTC	CASSSPGQSGANVLTF
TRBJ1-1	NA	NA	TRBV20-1	TGCAGTGGGGGCACCGGGGCTGAAGCTTTCTTT	CSGGTGAEAFF
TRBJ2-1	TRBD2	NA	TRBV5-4	TGTGCCAGCAAAATAGCGGGAGGAAGCAATGAGCAGTTCTTC	CASKIAGGSNEQFF
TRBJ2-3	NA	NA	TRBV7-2	TGTGCCAGCAGCTTAGTAGGGAACCTCGGGGGTACGCAGTATTTT	CASSLVGNLGGTQYF
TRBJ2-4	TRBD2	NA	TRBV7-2	TGTGCCAGCAGCCCCCAGTTAGCGGGCCGGTTGGGCGCCAAAAACATTCAGTACTTC	CASSPQLAGRLGAKNIQYF
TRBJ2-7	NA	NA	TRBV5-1	TGCGCCAGCAGCCGACCGACAGGGAGGTTGGACGAGCAGTACTTC	CASSRPTGRLDEQYF
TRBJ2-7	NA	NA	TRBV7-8	TGTGCCAGCAGCTTACAGGGGTACGAGCAGTACTTC	CASSLQGYEQYF
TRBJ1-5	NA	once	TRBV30	TGTGCCTGGAGTGTAGACATAGATCAGCCCCAGCATTTT	CAWSVDIDQPQHF
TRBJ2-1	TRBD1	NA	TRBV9	TGTGCCAGCAGAGAGGGACAGTCCCCCTACAATGAGCAGTTCTTC	CASREGQSPYNEQFF